Listed here are 8 T cell receptor beta chains from one sample, sequenced in a study of type 1 and type 2 diabetes patients. The PCR template was genomic DNA. A primer set of 30 forward and 13 reverse primers amplified the CDR3. TCRdb called the multiplex PCR reads again in MiXCR, with one record for every CDR3 protein. The data show about 250,000 distinct CDR3 sequences, with approximately 45% seen just once and approximately 14% held by the top ten. Sample: peripheral blood mononuclear cells (PBMCs). All receptors come from a man between 18 and 35 years old with type 2 diabetes.

In its sample, this clonotype was seen a few times. Mismatch with germline at one junction end may stem from a read error. The V gene is TRBV14, the J gene TRBJ2-5; 9 bases match TRBD1. The CDR3 runs 15 residues. The germline CDR1 and CDR2 sequences are SGHDN and FVKESK. CDR3 nucleotides: TGCGCCAGCAGTGAGTGGGGACAGGGAAAAGAGACCCAGTACTTC. Its translation is CASSEWGQGKETQYF.

To note about this clonotype: A read error may be the cause here, since a much bigger clone is one base away. J is TRBJ2-7 and V is TRBV2; 12 bases are shared with TRBD2. Germline CDR1 is SNHLY and CDR2 is FYNNEI. This CDR3 contains 13 residues. The CDR3 coding sequence is TGTGCCAGCAAGACTAGCGGGAGTCGGGAGCAGTGCTTC. Translated: CASKTSGSREQCF.

This sequence joins TRBV27 and TRBJ2-1; D gene uncertain. Germline loops: CDR1 MNHEY, CDR2 SMNVEV (reference sequence). This CDR3 region has 15 residues. V was cut by 1 base and J by 0 bases, with 7 bases left in between. CDR3 in DNA: TGTGCCAGCAGTTTATATGGGGACTCCTACAATGAGCAGTTCTTC. Residues: CASSLYGDSYNEQFF.

The rearrangement uses TRBV7-7 and TRBJ1-1, with no clear D. This CDR3 is 13 amino acids long. The V end lost 8 bases, the J end lost 4 bases, and 14 bases lay between the germline ends. Germline V gene data show CDR1 as SSHAT and CDR2 as FNYEAQ (reference sequence). The CDR3, as DNA: TGTGCCAGCTCGGGGAGTTGGAGCACTGAAGCTTTCTTT. It yields the protein CASSGSWSTEAFF.

This rearrangement joins TRBV10-2 to TRBJ2-7; D is unclear. V was trimmed by 7 bases and J by 5 bases, leaving 9 bases between them. The V gene's germline CDR1 is WSHSY and CDR2 SAAADI. The CDR3 contains 11 residues. The CDR3 is CASTKANEQYF. The CDR3 DNA reads as TGCGCCAGCACTAAGGCGAACGAGCAGTACTTC.

This rearrangement joins TRBV27 to TRBJ1-2; D may be TRBD1 (6 bases). The CDR3 extends over 13 amino acids. Germline loops: CDR1 MNHEY, CDR2 SMNVEV (reference sequence). V lost 7 bases and J lost 8, with 17 bases in between. DNA for the CDR3: TGTGCCAGCACCCTAGAGGGGGTGGGCGGCTACACCTTC. Its protein is CASTLEGVGGYTF.

In this sample, this clonotype turned up many times. This chain links TRBV2 with TRBJ1-4, with D tentatively TRBD1 (5 bases). The ends were cut back, 10 bases at V and 2 bases at J, with 14 bases in the middle. This CDR3 has 14 residues. In germline, CDR1 is SNHLY, CDR2 FYNNEI. The CDR3 here is CATTPGDTNEKLFF. In DNA, the CDR3 is TGTGCCACAACCCCGGGGGACACTAATGAAAAACTGTTTTTT. Drawing the rest from reference TRBV2 and TRBJ1-4, the complete variable domain is EPEVTQTPSHQVTQMGQEVILRCVPISNHLYFYWYRQILGQKVEFLVSFYNNEISEKSEIFDDQFSVERPDGSNFTLKIRSTKLEDSAMYFCATTPGDTNEKLFFGSGTQLSVL.

V gene TRBV5-1 combines with J gene TRBJ1-6; TRBD1 matches at 7 bases. CDR1 and CDR2 (germline): SGHRS, YFSETQ. V trimming: 4 bases; J trimming: 5 bases; junction bases outside the gene matches: 9. The CDR3 totals 16 residues. This CDR3 reads CASSANPGQNNSPLHF. The CDR3 nucleotides read TGCGCCAGCAGCGCAAATCCGGGACAGAATAATTCACCCCTCCACTTT.